The 26 T cell receptor beta chains presented below share a single source sample, sequenced in a study of PD-1 blockade in classical Hodgkin lymphoma. Time point given: cycle 4 day 1 (C4D1), after more than five weeks of nivolumab. Each and every patient relapsed after autologous stem cell transplantation, and patients got differing brentuximab vedotin exposure. Some clones are missing from TCRdb's copy, which holds only in-frame ones; the method was immunoSEQ multiplex PCR. The sample has tens of thousands of clones; 78% are singletons. Sequencing used peripheral blood mononuclear cells (PBMCs), obtained before the fourth cycle of nivolumab. Receptor source: a human donor with classical Hodgkin lymphoma.

The chain has TRBV28 and TRBJ2-7; 12 bases are a match to TRBD2. Germline V gene sequence: CDR1 MDHEN, CDR2 SYDVKM. The CDR3 is 16 residues long. V shed 2 bases, J shed 5 bases, and the junction held 7 bases outside the gene matches. CDR3 DNA sequence: TGTGCCAGCAGTTTACTGACTAGCGGGAGAACGCACGAGCAGTACTTC. It translates to CASSLLTSGRTHEQYF.

V is TRBV6-5 and J is TRBJ1-1; possible D gene TRBD1, 5 bases. Trimming removed 4 bases at V and 1 base at J, with 16 bases between. This CDR3 is 16 amino acids long. In germline, CDR1 is MNHEY, CDR2 SVGAGI. The CDR3 DNA is TGTGCCAGCAGTTCGAGTTCGAGAGGGGCGAACACTGAAGCTTTCTTT. Residues: CASSSSSRGANTEAFF.

The V and J genes are TRBV5-4 and TRBJ1-5; TRBD1 aligns across 9 bases. Trimming took 4 bases from V and 5 from J; bases not matched to a gene: 7. There are 15 residues in the CDR3. Germline V gene lookup returns CDR1 SGHNT and CDR2 YYREEE (reference sequence). For the CDR3, the DNA is TGTGCCAGCAGCCCCGGGGGACAGGGTCATCAGCCCCAGCATTTT. It translates to CASSPGGQGHQPQHF.

The V and J genes are TRBV9 and TRBJ2-3; D is unclear. The CDR3 totals 12 residues. CDR1 is SGDLS and CDR2 is YYNGEE in the germline V gene. The V end lost 6 bases, the J end lost 4 bases, and 9 bases lay between the germline ends. The CDR3 here is CASNAVADTQYF. In DNA form, the CDR3 reads TGTGCCAGCAACGCGGTGGCAGATACGCAGTATTTT.

The V and J genes are TRBV6-5 and TRBJ2-2, with a weak D call TRBD2 (7 bases). Germline V gene lookup returns CDR1 MNHEY and CDR2 SVGAGI. The V and J ends lost 2 bases and 4 bases respectively, with 8 bases between them. The CDR3 spans 14 residues. The CDR3: CASSYRGATGELFF. Written as DNA, the CDR3 is TGTGCCAGCAGTTACCGGGGGGCCACCGGGGAGCTGTTTTTT.

This chain connects TRBV6-8 to TRBJ2-1; 11 bases map to TRBD1. This CDR3 is built from 16 residues. Losses at the gene ends were 4 bases for V and 2 bases for J; bases not matched to a gene: 4. Germline V gene sequence: CDR1 MNHGY, CDR2 SAAAGT. CDR3 DNA sequence: TGTGCCAGCAGTTGGGACAGGGGGGACCCCTACAATGAGCAGTTCTTC. As protein: CASSWDRGDPYNEQFF.

The J gene is TRBJ1-1, the V gene TRBV5-4; D is possibly TRBD1 (5 bases). Trimming pared 4 bases from V and 1 base from J, leaving 14 bases between. The CDR3 runs 15 residues. Per the germline V gene, CDR1 is SGHNT and CDR2 is YYREEE (reference sequence). CDR3 DNA sequence: TGTGCCAGCAGCCCGGGAGGACATCGGAACACTGAAGCTTTCTTT. Encoded protein: CASSPGGHRNTEAFF.

J is TRBJ2-5 and V is TRBV11-2, with 7 positions matching TRBD2. This CDR3 is built from 14 residues. V shed 5 bases, J shed 3 bases, and the junction held 6 bases outside the gene matches. Germline CDR1 and CDR2: SGHAT and FQNNGV. The CDR3 DNA reads as TGTGCCAGCAGCCCGTGGGGACTAAAAGAGACCCAGTACTTC. Its translation is CASSPWGLKETQYF.

The rearrangement uses TRBV19 and TRBJ1-6; D remains unclear. This CDR3 has 16 residues. V shed 1 base and J shed 0 bases, with 7 bases lying between them. Germline CDR1 and CDR2: LNHDA and SQIVND (reference sequence). CDR3 nucleotide sequence: TGTGCCAGTAGTATAGGACCGACCTCCTATAATTCACCCCTCCACTTT. Encoded protein: CASSIGPTSYNSPLHF. The full variable domain, rest sourced from reference TRBV19 and TRBJ1-6, is DGGITQSPKYLFRKEGQNVTLSCEQNLNHDAMYWYRQDPGQGLRLIYYSQIVNDFQKGDIAEGYSVSREKKESFPLTVTSAQKNPTAFYLCASSIGPTSYNSPLHFGNGTRLTVT.

In its sample, this clone was seen once. Other DNA sequences of this sample code for an identical CDR3. The chain uses TRBV7-9 and TRBJ1-1; D is ambiguous. The CDR3 sequence is 12 residues long. CDR1 is SEHNR and CDR2 is FQNEAQ in the germline V gene (reference sequence). Trimming shortened V by 2 bases and J by 3 bases, and 4 bases separated the two germline ends. The CDR3 reads CASSLTHTEAFF. The DNA of the CDR3 is TGTGCCAGCAGCTTAACCCACACTGAAGCTTTCTTT.

This clone was found many times. V gene TRBV18 combines with J gene TRBJ1-1, with TRBD1 matching 8 bases. CDR1 is KGHSH, CDR2 LQKENI, per germline. This CDR3 has 17 amino acids. V dropped 3 bases and J dropped 1; count of bases not matched to a gene: 10. The chain's CDR3 is CASSPEFQGAPNTEAFF. For the CDR3, the DNA is TGTGCCAGCTCACCGGAATTTCAGGGGGCCCCGAACACTGAAGCTTTCTTT.

This clone came up a few times. The chain recombines TRBV19 with TRBJ2-7; no firm D call. CDR3 length: 18 residues. V lost 0 bases to trimming and J lost 1 base, with 19 bases between them. Per the germline V gene, CDR1 is LNHDA and CDR2 is SQIVND (reference sequence). CDR3 in DNA: TGTGCCAGTAGTATAGATTGGTCACTGAATGCCGGGTCCTACGAGCAGTACTTC. Residues: CASSIDWSLNAGSYEQYF.

V gene TRBV7-2 combines with J gene TRBJ2-3; no definite D call. Germline V gives CDR1 SGHTA, CDR2 FQGNSA. The V gene lost 2 bases and the J gene lost 2 bases, with 8 bases spanning the gap. The CDR3 is 14 amino acids. The CDR3 loop is CASSLQGLTDTQYF. In nucleotides, the CDR3 is TGTGCCAGCAGCTTACAAGGGCTCACAGATACGCAGTATTTT.

The rearrangement joins TRBV5-4 to TRBJ2-1, with 9 bases matching TRBD2. J gave up 4 bases and V 3 bases, and 5 bases lay outside the gene matches. The CDR3 runs to 15 residues. Germline V gene lookup returns CDR1 SGHNT and CDR2 YYREEE (reference sequence). The CDR3 sequence is CASSSLAGNYNEQFF. The CDR3 DNA sequence: TGTGCCAGCAGCTCCCTAGCGGGAAATTACAATGAGCAGTTCTTC.

The rearrangement joins TRBV11-2 to TRBJ2-7; 8 bases match TRBD1. Trimming took 4 bases from V and 1 from J; bases not matched to a gene: 6. Germline V lookup: CDR1 SGHAT, CDR2 FQNNGV. The CDR3 runs to 15 residues. The CDR3 DNA reads as TGTGCCAGCAGCTCAGACAGGGGATGGTCCTACGAGCAGTACTTC. Amino acids: CASSSDRGWSYEQYF.

This clone turned up a few times. The CDR3 protein is CAISGREGSYRGAFF. The CDR3 DNA is TGTGCCATCAGTGGCAGAGAGGGCTCCTACAGGGGAGCTTTCTTT. The rearrangement uses TRBV10-3 and TRBJ1-1, with 7 bases matching TRBD1. From germline, CDR1 is ENHRY and CDR2 SYGVKD. The CDR3 is made up of 15 amino acids. Trimming took 4 bases from V and 10 from J; bases not matched to a gene: 15.

This clone was observed a single time. The genes are TRBV19 and TRBJ1-2, with 7 bases lining up with TRBD1. CDR3 size: 15 residues. V gave up 7 bases and J gave up 6 bases; unmatched junction bases: 14. CDR1 and CDR2 from the germline V gene are LNHDA and SQIVND (reference sequence). CDR3 amino acids: CASTLQGVPSHGYTF. The CDR3 region has the DNA TGTGCCAGTACCCTTCAGGGGGTTCCAAGCCATGGCTACACCTTC. The full variable domain, completed using reference TRBV19 and TRBJ1-2, is DGGITQSPKYLFRKEGQNVTLSCEQNLNHDAMYWYRQDPGQGLRLIYYSQIVNDFQKGDIAEGYSVSREKKESFPLTVTSAQKNPTAFYLCASTLQGVPSHGYTFGSGTRLTVV.

The chain recombines TRBV7-2 with TRBJ2-1; 14 positions match TRBD2. The CDR3 covers 16 residues. The J segment lost 5 bases and the V segment lost 5 bases, leaving 5 bases of the junction unmatched. Germline V gene lookup returns CDR1 SGHTA and CDR2 FQGNSA. CDR3 in DNA: TGTGCCAGCAGCGGGACTAGCGGGGGACCCGACAATGAGCAGTTCTTC. It is translated as CASSGTSGGPDNEQFF. Supplemented by reference TRBV7-2 and TRBJ2-1, the full variable domain reads GAGVSQSPSNKVTEKGKDVELRCDPISGHTALYWYRQSLGQGLEFLIYFQGNSAPDKSGLPSDRFSAERTGGSVSTLTIQRTQQEDSAVYLCASSGTSGGPDNEQFFGPGTRLTVL.

The chain uses TRBV6-5 and TRBJ1-2; 7 nucleotides align to TRBD1. The CDR3 consists of 13 residues. The V and J ends lost 6 bases and 12 bases, in that order; junction bases with no gene match: 13. The V gene's germline CDR1 is MNHEY and CDR2 SVGAGI. The CDR3 is CASRAGTAFSDTF. CDR3 sequence (DNA): TGTGCCAGCAGAGCTGGGACAGCTTTTTCGGACACCTTC.

The CDR3 DNA follows: TGTGCCATCAGTGATGGAGAGACCCAGTACTTC. It is translated as CAISDGETQYF. V usage is TRBV10-3 and J usage is TRBJ2-5; D unclear. The CDR3 sequence is 11 residues long. Germline values: CDR1 ENHRY, CDR2 SYGVKD. Trimming pared 3 bases from V and 4 bases from J, leaving 3 bases between.

The chain recombines TRBV5-4 with TRBJ1-1; 7 bases line up with TRBD1. V was clipped by 4 bases and J by 1 base; unmatched bases: 7. Per germline, CDR1 SGHNT and CDR2 YYREEE (reference sequence). The length of the CDR3 is 15 residues. The CDR3 DNA sequence: TGTGCCAGCAGCCCGACGGACAGGAAGAACACTGAAGCTTTCTTT. Translation gives CASSPTDRKNTEAFF. Complete variable domain (other parts from reference TRBV5-4 and TRBJ1-1): ETGVTQSPTHLIKTRGQQVTLRCSSQSGHNTVSWYQQALGQGPQFIFQYYREEENGRGNFPPRFSGLQFPNYSSELNVNALELDDSALYLCASSPTDRKNTEAFFGQGTRLTVV.

This chain joins TRBV18 and TRBJ2-5; the D gene is possibly TRBD1 (6 bases). Looked up from germline, CDR1 is KGHSH and CDR2 is LQKENI. The CDR3 loop spans 16 amino acids. Trimming took 2 bases from V and 2 from J, leaving 15 bases between them. The CDR3 region has the DNA TGTGCCAGCTCACCAATCCCCGTAGGACAGCAAGAGACCCAGTACTTC. Protein sequence: CASSPIPVGQQETQYF.

The count of this clone is one. The J gene is TRBJ2-3, the V gene TRBV19; 9 bases map to TRBD2. The V and J ends lost 4 bases and 2 bases, in that order; junction bases with no gene match: 10. Germline CDR1 reads LNHDA; CDR2 reads SQIVND (reference sequence). The CDR3 spans 17 residues. The CDR3 spells CASSSPGAGGATDTQYF. CDR3 DNA: TGTGCCAGTAGTAGCCCCGGTGCGGGGGGGGCCACAGATACGCAGTATTTT.

The gene calls are TRBV15 and TRBJ1-2; unclear D gene. Germline V CDR1 and CDR2: LNHNV, YYDKDF (reference sequence). This CDR3 comprises 16 residues. The V and J ends lost 0 bases and 7 bases respectively, with 18 bases between them. The DNA of the CDR3 is TGTGCCACCAGCAGAGATAGGACGGGCTCTCTATCTGGCTACACCTTC. This translates into CATSRDRTGSLSGYTF. Combining the CDR3 with reference TRBV15 and TRBJ1-2 gives the whole variable domain DAMVIQNPRYQVTQFGKPVTLSCSQTLNHNVMYWYQQKSSQAPKLLFHYYDKDFNNEADTPDNFQSRRPNTSFCFLDIRSPGLGDTAMYLCATSRDRTGSLSGYTFGSGTRLTVV.

The chain has TRBV4-3 and TRBJ1-1, with 7 bases fitting TRBD1. Germline lookup yields CDR1 LGHNA and CDR2 YSLEER. This CDR3 region has 14 residues. Losses at the gene ends were 3 bases for V and 7 bases for J; bases not matched to a gene: 8. As DNA, the CDR3 is TGCGCCAGCAGCCATCCTGGGGACAGCCTTGAAGCTTTCTTT. This translates into CASSHPGDSLEAFF.

The chain has TRBV5-4 and TRBJ2-5; D possibly corresponds to TRBD2 (6 bases). Germline loops: CDR1 SGHNT, CDR2 YYREEE (reference sequence). The CDR3 is made up of 14 amino acids. V lost 0 bases to trimming and J lost 5 bases, with 11 bases between them. CDR3 amino acids: CASSLGGVGETQYF. CDR3 in DNA: TGTGCCAGCAGCTTGGGGGGGGTAGGGGAGACCCAGTACTTC.